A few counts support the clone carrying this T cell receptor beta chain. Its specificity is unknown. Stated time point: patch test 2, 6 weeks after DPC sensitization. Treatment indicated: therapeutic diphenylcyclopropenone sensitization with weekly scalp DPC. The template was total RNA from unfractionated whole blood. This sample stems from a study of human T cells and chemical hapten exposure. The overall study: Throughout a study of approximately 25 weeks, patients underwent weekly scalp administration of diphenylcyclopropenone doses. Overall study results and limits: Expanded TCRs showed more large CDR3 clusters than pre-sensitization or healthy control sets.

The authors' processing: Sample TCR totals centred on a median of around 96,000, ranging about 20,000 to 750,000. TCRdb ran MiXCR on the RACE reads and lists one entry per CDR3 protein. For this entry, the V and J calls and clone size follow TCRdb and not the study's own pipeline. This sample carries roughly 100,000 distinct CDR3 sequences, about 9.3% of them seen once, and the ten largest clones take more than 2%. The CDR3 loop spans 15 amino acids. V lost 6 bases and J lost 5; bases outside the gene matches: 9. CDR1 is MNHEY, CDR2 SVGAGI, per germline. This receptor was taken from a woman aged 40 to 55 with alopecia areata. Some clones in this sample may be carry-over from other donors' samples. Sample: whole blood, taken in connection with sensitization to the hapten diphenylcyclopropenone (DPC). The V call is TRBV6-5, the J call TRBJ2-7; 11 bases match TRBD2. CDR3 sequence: CASSLLAGEPHEQYF. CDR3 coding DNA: TGTGCCAGCAGCCTACTAGCGGGAGAACCCCACGAGCAGTACTTC.